This section outlines one T cell receptor (beta chain) sequence together with its context. Its matching antigen is unknown. As every portion of the isolated RNA was reverse transcribed, the sequencing read expressed TCRB transcripts. Average reads for naive, central memory and regulatory T cell samples were about 3.57 million. TCRdb keeps only in-frame clones here, not all; method: immunoSEQ multiplex PCR. The sample lists 40,000 to 45,000 clones; around 48% were seen once. This CDR3 contains 15 residues. The germline V gene encodes CDR1 LGHNA and CDR2 YNFKEQ. J lost 1 base, V lost 1 base, and 0 bases had no gene match. This sample stems from a study of beta chain features in type 1 diabetes. Study-wide results and caveats: Across patients, naive, central memory and Treg TCRB repertoires exhibited apparently greater similarity than was observed across healthy donors. Insertions were fewer and deletions more numerous at VDJ junctions in type 1 diabetes patients.

The V gene is TRBV4-2, the J gene TRBJ2-5, with 10 bases identical to TRBD2. The origin of this receptor is a woman aged 18-29 years in good health. Sequencing was done on a sample of central memory CD4+ T cells from blood. CDR3 residues: CASSQGTSGQETQYF. The DNA of the CDR3 is TGTGCCAGCAGCCAAGGGACTAGCGGCCAAGAGACCCAGTACTTC.